This T cell receptor beta chain was sequenced for a study of cytomegalovirus exposure and HLA in healthy donors. Vbeta (60) and Jbeta (13) primers were used in the PCR. Generated by immunoSEQ multiplex PCR, the TCRdb table keeps only in-frame clones and is missing some. The sample includes around 130,000 clones, roughly 77% of them seen just once. The sequenced sample was PBMCs. This sequence originates from a woman in her thirties or forties in good health and CMV-seropositive.

The DNA for the CDR3 is TGTGCCAGCACCCCGGTCCTTGGCAATCAGCCCCAGCATTTT. Amino acids: CASTPVLGNQPQHF. The chain is built from TRBV6-5 and TRBJ1-5; D unclear. Germline-derived CDR1 and CDR2 are MNHEY and SVGAGI. The CDR3 length is 14 residues. V lost 7 bases, J lost 2 bases, and 12 bases lay in between.